The 11 T cell receptor beta chains in this list originate from one sample, sequenced in a study of sequential checkpoint blockade in melanoma. The treatment denotes: randomized to nivolumab then ipilimumab (arm A) or the reverse (arm B). Sequenced by immunoSEQ multiplex PCR; TCRdb stores in-frame clones only, minus some. The sample shows about 37,000 clones, roughly 32% of them seen only once. The source material was tumor tissue (inferred from file names), sampled from a patient given nivolumab and ipilimumab in sequence. The source of these receptors is a human donor with melanoma.

The sample holds a few counts of this clone. This rearrangement joins TRBV11-3 to TRBJ2-4; 7 nucleotides align to TRBD1. The V gene's germline CDR1 is SGHNT and CDR2 YENEEA. This CDR3 region has 16 residues. V lost 4 bases and J lost 0; bases outside the gene matches: 6. CDR3 nucleotide sequence: TGTGCCAGCAGCTCGACAGGGATGGGAGCCAAAAACATTCAGTACTTC. It specifies CASSSTGMGAKNIQYF.

In this sample, this clone turned up once. This CDR3 is CASRLDRPTSTDTQYF. The CDR3 coding sequence is TGCGCCAGCAGGTTAGACAGGCCGACTAGCACAGATACGCAGTATTTT. This chain connects TRBV5-1 to TRBJ2-3, with D tentatively TRBD1 (6 bases). This CDR3 is built from 16 residues. Trimming stripped 5 bases from V and 0 bases from J, with 16 bases between. CDR1 is SGHRS, CDR2 YFSETQ, per germline.

The chain employs TRBV14 and TRBJ2-7; TRBD2 might be the D (5 bases). The length of the CDR3 is 13 residues. Germline V gives CDR1 SGHDN, CDR2 FVKESK. V was pared by 4 bases and J by 0 bases, with 7 bases between. CDR3 amino acids: CASSLLASYEQYF. The CDR3 DNA sequence: TGTGCCAGCAGCCTCCTAGCCTCCTACGAGCAGTACTTC.

The CDR3 sequence is CASSLASKTQYF. The CDR3 DNA reads as TGTGCCAGCAGTTTAGCCTCGAAGACCCAGTACTTC. The J gene is TRBJ2-5, the V gene TRBV28; D not certain. Trimming took 2 bases from V and 6 from J, leaving 7 bases between them. The CDR3 consists of 12 residues. Looked up from germline, CDR1 is MDHEN and CDR2 is SYDVKM.

The rearrangement joins TRBV19 to TRBJ2-7; D ambiguous. The CDR3 consists of 14 residues. The V gene lost 6 bases and the J gene lost 2 bases, with 14 bases spanning the gap. Per the germline V gene, CDR1 is LNHDA and CDR2 is SQIVND (reference sequence). CDR3 sequence: CASSVDTGAYEQYF. Here the CDR3 DNA reads TGTGCCAGTAGCGTAGACACCGGAGCCTACGAGCAGTACTTC.

This chain joins TRBV30 and TRBJ1-3; 7 nucleotides match TRBD1. Germline loops: CDR1 GTSNPN, CDR2 SVGIG (reference sequence). Trimming at V came to 5 bases and at J to 11 bases, leaving 6 bases not matched to a gene. The CDR3 contains 11 residues. As DNA, the CDR3 is TGTGCCTGGGGGCCGGGGACAGCCATATATTTT. This encodes CAWGPGTAIYF. The full variable domain, with the rest looked up from reference TRBV30 and TRBJ1-3, is SQTIHQWPATLVQPVGSPLSLECTVEGTSNPNLYWYRQAAGRGLQLLFYSVGIGQISSEVPQNLSASRPQDRQFILSSKKLLLSDSGFYLCAWGPGTAIYFGEGSWLTVV.

V usage is TRBV11-3 and J usage is TRBJ1-4, with D possibly being TRBD1 (5 bases). V lost 3 bases, J lost 4 bases, and 12 bases lay in between. The CDR3 totals 15 residues. The V gene's germline CDR1 is SGHNT and CDR2 YENEEA. For the CDR3, the DNA is TGTGCCAGCAGCTTTACTCTAGGGGATAATGAAAAACTGTTTTTT. Translated: CASSFTLGDNEKLFF.

This clone turned up a few times. This chain joins TRBV19 and TRBJ2-6; D is undetermined. Trimming pared 4 bases from V and 0 bases from J, leaving 7 bases between. Germline-derived CDR1 and CDR2 are LNHDA and SQIVND (reference sequence). This CDR3 region has 15 residues. CDR3 region: CASSTTASGANVLTF. CDR3 nucleotides: TGTGCCAGTAGTACTACTGCCTCTGGGGCCAACGTCCTGACTTTC.

In this sample, this clone turned up a few times. The CDR3 DNA is TGTGCCATCAGTGAGTCGAACGGGGAGACCCAGTACTTC. This sequence encodes CAISESNGETQYF. This chain connects TRBV10-3 to TRBJ2-5, with unresolved D. V dropped 0 bases and J dropped 5 bases, with 7 bases sitting between them. Germline V gene lookup returns CDR1 ENHRY and CDR2 SYGVKD. The CDR3 is 13 amino acids.

The CDR3 region is CASLTGLPYEQYF. The CDR3 region has the DNA TGTGCCAGTCTGACAGGGCTTCCCTACGAGCAGTACTTC. V usage is TRBV19 and J usage is TRBJ2-7, with TRBD1 matching 7 bases. This CDR3 has 13 residues. Looked up from germline, CDR1 is LNHDA and CDR2 is SQIVND (reference sequence). The ends lost 8 bases at V and 2 bases at J; junction bases unmatched: 6.

The chain recombines TRBV9 with TRBJ2-2; D is undetermined. V dropped 5 bases and J dropped 0 bases, with 23 bases sitting between them. The CDR3 length is 19 residues. Germline V gene data show CDR1 as SGDLS and CDR2 as YYNGEE. The CDR3 DNA sequence: TGTGCCAGCAGTGAATTTCTGGCGCCGTTGACGTCGAACACCGGGGAGCTGTTTTTT. Translating it yields CASSEFLAPLTSNTGELFF. Full variable domain (outside the CDR3, taken from reference TRBV9 and TRBJ2-2): DSGVTQTPKHLITATGQRVTLRCSPRSGDLSVYWYQQSLDQGLQFLIQYYNGEERAKGNILERFSAQQFPDLHSELNLSSLELGDSALYFCASSEFLAPLTSNTGELFFGEGSRLTVL.